This entry lists 25 T cell receptor beta chains sequenced from one sample in a study of siplizumab effects on memory and regulatory T cells. Method: immunoSEQ multiplex PCR; TCRdb's copy keeps in-frame clones and lacks some. The sample lists some 97,000 clones, approximately 91% occurring once. Sequencing used CD4+ T cells sorted from blood. The receptors were sampled from a human donor in good health.

The chain couples TRBV10-3 to TRBJ2-6; a weak D match, TRBD1 (6 bases). Trimming shortened V by 3 bases and J by 1 base, and 10 bases separated the two germline ends. Per germline, CDR1 ENHRY and CDR2 SYGVKD. This CDR3 contains 16 residues. CDR3 region: CAISENRESGANVLTF. For the CDR3, the DNA is TGTGCCATCAGTGAAAACAGGGAATCTGGGGCCAACGTCCTGACTTTC.

The genes are TRBV7-3 and TRBJ2-1; D may be TRBD1 or TRBD2 (5 bases each). Trimming removed 2 bases at V and 0 bases at J, with 8 bases between. The CDR3 has 15 amino acids. Germline lookup yields CDR1 SGHTA and CDR2 FQGTGA. In DNA form, the CDR3 reads TGTGCCAGCAGCTTAGGGGGATTCTCCTACAATGAGCAGTTCTTC. As protein: CASSLGGFSYNEQFF.

This clone was detected once. The chain is built from TRBV6-5 and TRBJ1-6; TRBD1 is a possible D gene (6 bases). CDR3 length equals 15 residues. Germline V gene data show CDR1 as MNHEY and CDR2 as SVGAGI. V dropped 0 bases and J dropped 6 bases, with 9 bases sitting between them. In DNA, the CDR3 is TGTGCCAGCAGTTACTCGGGGGCAGTTAATTCACCCCTCCACTTT. Its protein is CASSYSGAVNSPLHF.

The rearrangement uses TRBV7-9 and TRBJ2-1; TRBD1 agrees at 8 bases. The germline CDR1 and CDR2 sequences are SEHNR and FQNEAQ (reference sequence). The V gene end was trimmed by 5 bases and the J gene end by 5 bases; junction bases not matched to a gene: 5. There are 14 residues in the CDR3. CDR3 sequence reads: CASSRPGQDNEQFF. The CDR3 nucleotides read TGTGCCAGCAGCCGACCGGGACAGGACAATGAGCAGTTCTTC.

Only a few counts were recorded for this clone. The CDR3 is CASSPQQNTEAFF. CDR3 bases: TGTGCCAGTAGCCCCCAGCAGAACACTGAAGCTTTCTTT. J is TRBJ1-1 and V is TRBV19; no definite D call. Per the germline V gene, CDR1 is LNHDA and CDR2 is SQIVND (reference sequence). The CDR3 sequence is 13 residues long. V was shortened by 6 bases and J by 1 base, with 9 bases between the two germline ends.

This chain uses TRBV7-3 with TRBJ2-3; TRBD2 agrees at 7 bases. Germline V CDR1 and CDR2: SGHTA, FQGTGA. The CDR3 is 15 amino acids. V was pared by 4 bases and J by 2 bases, with 6 bases of the junction left unmatched. CDR3 nucleotide sequence: TGTGCCAGCAGCTCCTTGGGGGGGAACACAGATACGCAGTATTTT. Amino acid sequence: CASSSLGGNTDTQYF.

This sequence joins TRBV5-6 and TRBJ2-3; the D is unclear. Germline-derived CDR1 and CDR2 are SGHDT and YYEEEE. V was cut by 3 bases and J by 0 bases, with 2 bases left in between. CDR3 length: 12 amino acids. CDR3 DNA: TGTGCCAGCAGCTATAGCACAGATACGCAGTATTTT. It translates to CASSYSTDTQYF. The full variable domain, completed using reference TRBV5-6 and TRBJ2-3, is DAGVTQSPTHLIKTRGQQVTLRCSPKSGHDTVSWYQQALGQGPQFIFQYYEEEERQRGNFPDRFSGHQFPNYSSELNVNALLLGDSALYLCASSYSTDTQYFGPGTRLTVL.

CDR3 DNA: TGTGCCTGGTCACGGGGGTCTGGGGCCAACGTCCTGACTTTC. Protein product: CAWSRGSGANVLTF. The gene calls are TRBV30 and TRBJ2-6; weak D call: TRBD2 (6 bases). Germline-derived CDR1 and CDR2 are GTSNPN and SVGIG (reference sequence). Trimming left V 5 bases short and J 1 base short, with 9 bases between. The CDR3 runs to 14 residues. Drawing the rest from reference TRBV30 and TRBJ2-6, the complete variable domain is SQTIHQWPATLVQPVGSPLSLECTVEGTSNPNLYWYRQAAGRGLQLLFYSVGIGQISSEVPQNLSASRPQDRQFILSSKKLLLSDSGFYLCAWSRGSGANVLTFGAGSRLTVL.

CDR3 amino acids: CASSVGLAGETQYF. The DNA for the CDR3 is TGTGCCAGCAGCGTCGGACTAGCAGGAGAGACCCAGTACTTC. The V gene is TRBV9, the J gene TRBJ2-5; TRBD2 agrees at 8 bases. The V segment lost 2 bases and the J segment 4 bases; nucleotides outside the gene matches: 4. Germline lookup yields CDR1 SGDLS and CDR2 YYNGEE. This CDR3 contains 14 residues.

The chain combines TRBV19 with TRBJ2-1; no definite D call. Germline V lookup: CDR1 LNHDA, CDR2 SQIVND (reference sequence). V was shortened by 5 bases and J by 7 bases, with 15 bases between the two germline ends. The length of the CDR3 is 14 residues. Here the CDR3 reads CASSFESQLNEQFF. In DNA form, the CDR3 reads TGTGCCAGTAGTTTCGAGAGCCAGTTGAATGAGCAGTTCTTC.

J is TRBJ2-3 and V is TRBV6-4; D perhaps matches TRBD1 (6 bases). CDR3 length equals 15 residues. V dropped 4 bases and J dropped 2 bases, with 13 bases sitting between them. The germline V gene has CDR1 MRHNA and CDR2 SNTAGT. The CDR3: CASSVGGSDTDTQYF. The CDR3 DNA sequence: TGTGCCAGCAGTGTTGGGGGCTCGGACACAGATACGCAGTATTTT.

This chain connects TRBV27 to TRBJ1-6, with unresolved D. Trimming pared 7 bases from V and 13 bases from J, leaving 23 bases between. Germline assignment: CDR1 MNHEY and CDR2 SMNVEV (reference sequence). The CDR3 is 15 amino acids. This chain's CDR3 is CASTMVLRVPYPLHF. CDR3 bases: TGTGCCAGCACCATGGTACTGAGGGTACCCTATCCCCTCCACTTT.

V gene TRBV11-2 combines with J gene TRBJ2-1, with D perhaps matching TRBD1 or TRBD2 (6 bases each). V dropped 5 bases and J dropped 10 bases, with 18 bases sitting between them. The germline V gene encodes CDR1 SGHAT and CDR2 FQNNGV. The CDR3 has 14 residues. CDR3 in DNA: TGTGCCAGCAGCCTCCTAGGAGGGGGAGGCGAGCAGTTCTTC. It codes for CASSLLGGGGEQFF. Drawing the rest from reference TRBV11-2 and TRBJ2-1, the complete variable domain is EAGVAQSPRYKIIEKRQSVAFWCNPISGHATLYWYQQILGQGPKLLIQFQNNGVVDDSQLPKDRFSAERLKGVDSTLKIQPAKLEDSAVYLCASSLLGGGGEQFFGPGTRLTVL.

The V and J genes are TRBV9 and TRBJ2-5; D is ambiguous. Germline V gene sequence: CDR1 SGDLS, CDR2 YYNGEE. The CDR3 loop spans 12 amino acids. Trimming cost V 6 bases and J 5 bases, with 11 bases left between them. As DNA, the CDR3 is TGTGCCAGCACTTCCTCTGGGGAGACCCAGTACTTC. It encodes CASTSSGETQYF. Supplemented by reference TRBV9 and TRBJ2-5, the full variable domain reads DSGVTQTPKHLITATGQRVTLRCSPRSGDLSVYWYQQSLDQGLQFLIQYYNGEERAKGNILERFSAQQFPDLHSELNLSSLELGDSALYFCASTSSGETQYFGPGTRLLVL.

The V and J genes are TRBV10-3 and TRBJ2-5; 7 positions agree with TRBD2. The junction had 13 bases not matched to a gene; V was cut back by 11 bases and J by 4 bases. CDR3 length: 14 amino acids. Germline CDR1 is ENHRY and CDR2 is SYGVKD. This CDR3 is CASQVERGGETQYF. The CDR3 DNA sequence: TGTGCCTCCCAGGTGGAGCGGGGCGGAGAGACCCAGTACTTC.

The chain employs TRBV30 and TRBJ2-3; 9 bases agree with TRBD2. This CDR3 is 14 amino acids long. V lost 4 bases, J lost 7 bases, and 9 bases stayed unmatched. Germline V gene lookup returns CDR1 GTSNPN and CDR2 SVGIG (reference sequence). The CDR3 nucleotides are TGTGCCTGGATCCCGGGACTAGCTCCAAATACGCAGTATTTT. Protein sequence: CAWIPGLAPNTQYF.

This clone was recorded only once. The gene calls are TRBV6-9 and TRBJ2-6; no firm D call. The CDR3 has 18 amino acids. Looked up from germline, CDR1 is MNHGY and CDR2 is SVAAGI. The ends were cut back, 5 bases at V and 5 bases at J, with 22 bases in the middle. The CDR3 DNA sequence: TGTGCCAGCAGTGCTCACAGCTTACGACAAAGTCGGGCCAACGTCCTGACTTTC. It is translated as CASSAHSLRQSRANVLTF.

This chain joins TRBV5-1 and TRBJ1-1, with D possibly matching TRBD1 (6 bases). From germline, CDR1 is SGHRS and CDR2 YFSETQ. V was shortened by 0 bases and J by 4 bases, with 13 bases between the two germline ends. There are 15 residues in the CDR3. In nucleotides, the CDR3 is TGCGCCAGCAGCTTGGGGGGGGCAATCGGCACTGAAGCTTTCTTT. This translates into CASSLGGAIGTEAFF. Complete variable domain (other parts from reference TRBV5-1 and TRBJ1-1): KAGVTQTPRYLIKTRGQQVTLSCSPISGHRSVSWYQQTPGQGLQFLFEYFSETQRNKGNFPGRFSGRQFSNSRSEMNVSTLELGDSALYLCASSLGGAIGTEAFFGQGTRLTVV.

V is TRBV28 and J is TRBJ1-2; tentatively, D is TRBD1 (6 bases). The CDR3 is 11 residues long. V lost 8 bases, J lost 5 bases, and 9 bases lay in between. From germline, CDR1 is MDHEN and CDR2 SYDVKM. The CDR3 DNA sequence: TGTGCCAGCGGACAGATTTATGGCTACACCTTC. It codes for CASGQIYGYTF.

V gene TRBV5-1 combines with J gene TRBJ2-5; D uncertain. Per the germline V gene, CDR1 is SGHRS and CDR2 is YFSETQ. V was cut by 0 bases and J by 5 bases, with 20 bases left in between. The CDR3 loop spans 17 amino acids. This chain's CDR3 is CASSLAPLLGTRETQYF. In DNA form, the CDR3 reads TGCGCCAGCAGCTTGGCCCCCCTCCTAGGAACTCGCGAGACCCAGTACTTC.

The V and J genes are TRBV18 and TRBJ2-7; no firm D call. The V gene's germline CDR1 is KGHSH and CDR2 LQKENI. V gave up 2 bases and J gave up 2 bases, with 10 bases separating them. The CDR3 consists of 14 residues. The CDR3 region is CASSPYKAPYEQYF. The CDR3 nucleotides read TGTGCCAGCTCACCATACAAGGCCCCCTACGAGCAGTACTTC.

The J gene is TRBJ2-5, the V gene TRBV14, with a tentative D call TRBD1 (6 bases). In germline, CDR1 is SGHDN, CDR2 FVKESK. V lost 2 bases and J 1 base, leaving 11 bases between the germline ends. CDR3 length: 15 amino acids. The CDR3 spells CASSQFGRGQETQYF. For the CDR3, the DNA is TGTGCCAGCAGCCAATTTGGCAGGGGCCAAGAGACCCAGTACTTC.

V gene TRBV6-5 combines with J gene TRBJ1-5, with TRBD1 identical over 7 bases. The CDR3 runs 14 residues. The V segment lost 2 bases and the J segment 7 bases; nucleotides outside the gene matches: 5. Germline CDR1 MNHEY, CDR2 SVGAGI. CDR3 nucleotides: TGTGCCAGCAGTTACGGAGGGGGCGGACAGCCCCAGCATTTT. Its translation: CASSYGGGGQPQHF.

The chain links TRBV2 to TRBJ2-7; 10 nucleotides match TRBD1. The CDR3 is 14 amino acids. Germline V CDR1 and CDR2: SNHLY, FYNNEI. The V and J ends lost 6 bases and 4 bases, in that order; junction bases with no gene match: 6. CDR3 bases: TGTGCCAGCAGACACGACAGGGGGCGGTACGAGCAGTACTTC. It encodes CASRHDRGRYEQYF.

V gene TRBV5-1 combines with J gene TRBJ1-6; D unclear. This CDR3 region has 15 residues. Germline V gives CDR1 SGHRS, CDR2 YFSETQ. Between the trimmed V and J ends, which lost 4 bases and 7 bases, there was a span of 15 bases. The CDR3 DNA sequence: TGCGCCAGCAGCGAATCAAGGCCGGGGAATTCACCCCTCCACTTT. Encoded protein: CASSESRPGNSPLHF.